The 25 T cell receptor beta chains below were found in one sample sequenced in a study of T cell repertoires in cytomegalovirus infection. MiXCR, applied by TCRdb to the reads, yields one record per CDR3 protein. The sample shows 250,000 or so distinct CDR3 sequences, around an eighth of them seen only once. The sample comprised PBMCs. The receptor source for this set is a human donor in good health (CMV status not recorded). Some clones in this sample may be carry-over from other donors' samples.

This clonotype was detected ten times or more. This chain joins TRBV7-2 and TRBJ1-2, with D unresolved. Per germline, CDR1 SGHTA and CDR2 FQGNSA. There are 13 residues in the CDR3. The V end was cut by 5 bases, the J end by 1 base, with 8 bases between. CDR3 protein: CASSPVGNYGYTF. The CDR3 DNA follows: TGTGCCAGCAGCCCAGTGGGTAACTATGGCTACACCTTC.

This clonotype was counted a few times. The chain carries TRBV7-9 and TRBJ2-1; D is perhaps TRBD1 (6 bases). CDR1 SEHNR and CDR2 FQNEAQ come from the germline V gene (reference sequence). The V and J ends lost 5 bases and 10 bases respectively, with 12 bases between them. The CDR3 consists of 12 residues. The CDR3 here is CASSKARGEQFF. CDR3 nucleotides: TGTGCCAGCAGCAAAGCTAGGGGGGAGCAGTTCTTC.

This clonotype has at least ten counts. The V call is TRBV7-2, the J call TRBJ1-4, with D perhaps TRBD1 (5 bases). CDR3 size: 14 residues. V was shortened by 4 bases and J by 3 bases, with 9 bases between the two germline ends. Germline CDR1 reads SGHTA; CDR2 reads FQGNSA. DNA for the CDR3: TGTGCCAGCAGCTCAGGGACCGCTAATGAAAAACTGTTTTTT. Translating it yields CASSSGTANEKLFF.

This clonotype has a count of ten or more. This chain uses TRBV10-3 with TRBJ1-1, with D perhaps matching TRBD1 (5 bases). The CDR3 sequence is 15 residues long. CDR1 and CDR2 (germline): ENHRY, SYGVKD. V was pared by 0 bases and J by 3 bases, with 11 bases between. The CDR3 DNA reads as TGTGCCATCAGTGAGTCCCCAGGCAGGGACACTGAAGCTTTCTTT. Encoded protein: CAISESPGRDTEAFF.

This clonotype was counted ten times or more. The J gene is TRBJ1-2, the V gene TRBV28; TRBD1 agrees at 7 bases. The V gene's germline CDR1 is MDHEN and CDR2 SYDVKM. V gave up 6 bases and J gave up 6 bases; unmatched junction bases: 7. The CDR3 has 13 amino acids. In DNA form, the CDR3 reads TGTGCCAGCAGGATACAGGGGAGGGATGGCTACACCTTC. Its protein product is CASRIQGRDGYTF.

This clonotype was counted ten times or more. The chain carries TRBV11-2 and TRBJ2-2, with TRBD2 as a possible D gene (5 bases). V lost 5 bases, J lost 4 bases, and 14 bases lay in between. Germline CDR1 SGHAT, CDR2 FQNNGV. CDR3 length: 15 residues. The CDR3 bases are TGTGCCAGCAGCCGCATCCGGGGTCCCACCGGGGAGCTGTTTTTT. Translation: CASSRIRGPTGELFF.

This clonotype was seen many times. This chain connects TRBV7-6 to TRBJ1-3, with TRBD1 as a possible D gene (5 bases). Trimming left V 4 bases short and J 0 bases short, with 10 bases between. Germline values: CDR1 SGHVS, CDR2 FNYEAQ. This CDR3 has 15 residues. CDR3 in amino acids: CASSSDSVSGNTIYF. The CDR3 bases are TGTGCCAGCAGCTCCGACAGTGTCTCTGGAAACACCATATATTTT.

There are many counts of this clonotype. The CDR3 DNA reads TGTGCCAGCAGCTTCGCTGGAGGAGAGACCCAGTACTTC. This codes for CASSFAGGETQYF. The rearrangement joins TRBV5-6 to TRBJ2-5; the D gene is possibly TRBD2 (5 bases). Germline V lookup: CDR1 SGHDT, CDR2 YYEEEE. There are 13 residues in the CDR3. The V and J ends lost 2 bases and 4 bases respectively, with 9 bases between them.

This clonotype was counted at least ten times. The gene calls are TRBV7-3 and TRBJ2-3; a weak D match, TRBD1 (5 bases). This CDR3 comprises 15 residues. Germline V gene sequence: CDR1 SGHTA, CDR2 FQGTGA. V gave up 4 bases and J gave up 1 base, with 12 bases separating them. This chain's CDR3 is CASSSPEGGTDTQYF. CDR3 nucleotides: TGTGCCAGCAGCTCCCCGGAAGGGGGCACAGATACGCAGTATTTT.

The V and J genes are TRBV20-1 and TRBJ2-5, with 10 bases fitting TRBD2. With V trimmed by 1 base and J by 1 base, 3 bases remained unmatched. This CDR3 is 15 amino acids long. Germline values: CDR1 DFQATT, CDR2 SNEGSKA (reference sequence). The DNA for the CDR3 is TGCAGTGCTAGAGCCGGACTAGCGGTCCAAGAGACCCAGTACTTC. It encodes CSARAGLAVQETQYF.

At least ten counts were recorded for this clonotype. The chain joins TRBV25-1 to TRBJ1-5, with D unresolved. Germline loops: CDR1 MGHDK, CDR2 SYGVNS. The CDR3 has 13 residues. V dropped 3 bases and J dropped 5 bases, with 8 bases sitting between them. The CDR3 protein is CASSDLAHQPQHF. For the CDR3, the DNA is TGTGCCAGCAGTGATCTAGCCCATCAGCCCCAGCATTTT. Filled out from reference TRBV25-1 and TRBJ1-5, the complete variable domain reads EADIYQTPRYLVIGTGKKITLECSQTMGHDKMYWYQQDPGMELHLIHYSYGVNSTEKGDLSSESTVSRIRTEHFPLTLESARPSHTSQYLCASSDLAHQPQHFGDGTRLSIL.

This clonotype was observed a few times. The rearrangement uses TRBV20-1 and TRBJ1-6; no clear D gene. CDR1 DFQATT and CDR2 SNEGSKA come from the germline V gene (reference sequence). Trimming left V 1 base short and J 7 bases short, with 8 bases between. The CDR3 contains 13 residues. The CDR3 loop is CSARGNNNSPLHF. CDR3 in DNA: TGCAGTGCTAGAGGGAACAACAATTCACCCCTCCACTTT.

The sample holds many counts of this clonotype. The gene calls are TRBV7-2 and TRBJ1-5; the match to TRBD1 covers 9 bases. The junction had 15 bases not matched to a gene; V was cut back by 5 bases and J by 7 bases. The CDR3 is 17 residues long. CDR1 is SGHTA and CDR2 is FQGNSA in the germline V gene. In DNA form, the CDR3 reads TGTGCCAGCAGCCCACAAACCGGGACAGGGTTCTTCCAGCCCCAGCATTTT. Translated: CASSPQTGTGFFQPQHF.

The J gene is TRBJ1-1, the V gene TRBV12-3 or TRBV12-4; a weak D match, TRBD1 (5 bases). V lost 1 base, J lost 0 bases, and 15 bases lay in between. The CDR3 runs to 17 residues. This CDR3 reads CASSLGPTDTMNTEAFF. The DNA for the CDR3 is TGTGCCAGCAGTTTAGGGCCGACAGACACTATGAACACTGAAGCTTTCTTT.

The chain uses TRBV12-3 or TRBV12-4 and TRBJ2-3; D remains ambiguous. The CDR3 totals 14 residues. V lost 7 bases to trimming and J lost 3 bases, with 14 bases between them. The CDR3 DNA reads TGTGCCAGCACCCCGCCCCCAAGGACAGATACGCAGTATTTT. Protein: CASTPPPRTDTQYF.

This clonotype has at least ten counts. The chain joins TRBV6-6 to TRBJ2-1; 14 positions agree with TRBD2. From germline, CDR1 is MNHNY and CDR2 SVGAGI (reference sequence). The CDR3 covers 15 residues. With 6 bases clipped from V and 8 bases from J, the junction kept 6 bases outside the gene matches. DNA of the CDR3: TGTGCCAGCAGACGAGGGACTAGCGGGAGCTATGAGCAGTTCTTC. Protein: CASRRGTSGSYEQFF.

This clonotype has a count of ten or more. The genes are TRBV7-2 and TRBJ1-2; D gene ambiguous. Trimming took 5 bases from V and 8 from J, leaving 15 bases between them. Germline assignment: CDR1 SGHTA and CDR2 FQGNSA. The CDR3 is made up of 13 amino acids. The CDR3 DNA follows: TGTGCCAGCAGCCCAGCCCCAGGTTTAGGCTACACCTTC. It translates to CASSPAPGLGYTF.

This clonotype was detected many times. The chain is built from TRBV7-2 and TRBJ1-2, with D perhaps TRBD1 (5 bases). Per the germline V gene, CDR1 is SGHTA and CDR2 is FQGNSA. V lost 0 bases to trimming and J lost 6 bases, with 14 bases between them. CDR3 length: 15 residues. This CDR3 is CASSLARGAGNGYTF. The DNA of the CDR3 is TGTGCCAGCAGCTTAGCCCGAGGGGCCGGGAATGGCTACACCTTC.

This clonotype has a count of ten or more. V is TRBV7-8 and J is TRBJ2-5; 10 bases align to TRBD2. The ends lost 5 bases at V and 4 bases at J; junction bases unmatched: 4. The CDR3 spans 14 residues. Per the germline V gene, CDR1 is SGHVS and CDR2 is FQNEAQ. CDR3: CASSPSGSAETQYF. Here the CDR3 DNA reads TGTGCCAGCAGCCCTAGCGGGAGCGCAGAGACCCAGTACTTC.

The chain links TRBV23-1 to TRBJ1-6; TRBD1 might be the D (5 bases). TRBV23-1 is designated an ORF whose function remains uncertain. V gave up 2 bases and J gave up 9 bases, with 14 bases separating them. This CDR3 comprises 15 residues. For the CDR3, the DNA is TGCGCCAGCAGTCAAACGACTGAGGGGATTTCACCCCTCCACTTT. This translates into CASSQTTEGISPLHF.

V is TRBV10-3 and J is TRBJ2-3, with D maybe TRBD2 (5 bases). V was shortened by 3 bases and J by 4 bases, with 14 bases between the two germline ends. This CDR3 region has 15 residues. CDR1 is ENHRY, CDR2 SYGVKD, per germline. CDR3 sequence reads: CAISDARGSSDTQYF. The CDR3 DNA reads TGTGCCATCAGTGACGCCCGAGGGTCGTCAGATACGCAGTATTTT.

This clonotype was observed a handful of times. This chain links TRBV10-3 with TRBJ1-6; 7 positions agree with TRBD1. V lost 5 bases and J lost 0; bases outside the gene matches: 4. The CDR3 loop spans 16 amino acids. Germline V lookup: CDR1 ENHRY, CDR2 SYGVKD. The CDR3 sequence: CAISKTGSSYNSPLHF. The CDR3 bases are TGTGCCATCAGTAAGACAGGGAGCTCCTATAATTCACCCCTCCACTTT.

This clonotype was recorded a few times. The chain carries TRBV2 and TRBJ2-1; D gene uncertain. The CDR3 has 11 amino acids. CDR1 and CDR2 (germline): SNHLY, FYNNEI. The V and J ends lost 7 bases and 2 bases respectively, with 3 bases between them. For the CDR3, the DNA is TGTGCCAGCAACCCCTACAATGAGCAGTTCTTC. Translated: CASNPYNEQFF.

This clonotype showed up many times. The chain recombines TRBV20-1 with TRBJ2-3; perhaps TRBD1 as D (6 bases). Deletions cut 5 bases from V and 6 bases from J, with 15 bases between. The CDR3 has 13 residues. Germline V gives CDR1 DFQATT, CDR2 SNEGSKA (reference sequence). CDR3 amino acids: CSAEGGSRDTQYF. In nucleotides, the CDR3 is TGCAGTGCTGAAGGGGGTAGCAGGGATACGCAGTATTTT.

The chain recombines TRBV20-1 with TRBJ1-1, with D unclear. This CDR3 has 13 residues. The V end lost 1 base, the J end lost 5 bases, and 11 bases lay between the germline ends. The germline gives CDR1 DFQATT, CDR2 SNEGSKA (reference sequence). The CDR3 nucleotides are TGCAGTGCTAGAGTAAATTTGGGAACTGAAGCTTTCTTT. The encoded protein is CSARVNLGTEAFF.